The clone carrying this T cell receptor beta chain occurred many times. No antigen is known for it. The sample originates from a study of T cells in Graves' hyperthyroidism and ophthalmopathy. About the study: Prior to any treatment, at the point of initial diagnosis, peripheral blood was collected.

Study-wide results and limits: Median prediction lead before ophthalmopathy onset was around 7 months with the model. In blood, most of the thyroid clonotypes expanded above 0.001 were also present.

V shed 3 bases and J 4 bases; nucleotides not matched to a gene: 5. Germline CDR1 SGHDT, CDR2 YYEEEE. This CDR3 is 15 amino acids long. Amplification of TCR beta CDR3 regions was performed using RNA transcripts as template. A first-round RT-PCR of the TCR CDR3 used the HTBI primer set. TCRdb itself ran the multiplex PCR reads through MiXCR, one entry per CDR3 protein. Here the sample spans a few hundred thousand distinct CDR3 sequences, under 25% being singletons. Cells are PBMCs isolated from approximately 9.2 ml of fresh blood. This clonotype originated in a woman in her seventies with Graves' ophthalmopathy. This chain uses TRBV5-6 with TRBJ2-1; 9 positions agree with TRBD1. The source material was blood. CDR3 DNA: TGTGCCAGCAGCTGGGGAGGGACAGGGTACAATGAGCAGTTCTTC. Translation: CASSWGGTGYNEQFF.